Following are 4 T cell receptor beta chains from one sample sequenced in a study of T cell repertoires in cytomegalovirus infection. Using its own MiXCR run on the reads, TCRdb lists one record per CDR3 protein. The data contain around 180,000 distinct CDR3 sequences, 15% to 20% of them singletons. Sequencing was done on a sample of PBMCs. All receptors derive from a human donor in good health (CMV status not recorded). Some clones in this sample may be carry-over from other donors' samples.

The chain carries TRBV12-3 or TRBV12-4 and TRBJ1-6; D gene unclear. V was pared by 6 bases and J by 0 bases, with 9 bases between. This CDR3 has 15 amino acids. This chain's CDR3 is CASSTQSSYNSPLHF. In DNA form, the CDR3 reads TGTGCCAGCAGCACCCAAAGCTCCTATAATTCACCCCTCCACTTT.

V usage is TRBV7-2 and J usage is TRBJ1-1; D not certain. V was pared by 1 base and J by 0 bases, with 12 bases between. CDR1 and CDR2 (germline): SGHTA, FQGNSA. The CDR3 extends over 16 amino acids. The CDR3 loop is CASSLVAASMNTEAFF. The CDR3 DNA reads TGTGCCAGCAGCTTAGTGGCGGCGAGTATGAACACTGAAGCTTTCTTT.

This clonotype has a count of ten or more. The chain links TRBV7-2 to TRBJ1-6, with TRBD1 matching over 10 bases. This CDR3 has 16 amino acids. V was clipped by 3 bases and J by 7 bases; unmatched bases: 6. Per the germline V gene, CDR1 is SGHTA and CDR2 is FQGNSA. The CDR3: CASSLTGGLRNSPLHF. CDR3 DNA: TGTGCCAGCAGCTTGACAGGGGGCCTTCGCAATTCACCCCTCCACTTT.

The chain combines TRBV28 with TRBJ1-1, with a possible D match to TRBD1 (5 bases). Germline V gene lookup returns CDR1 MDHEN and CDR2 SYDVKM. This CDR3 comprises 15 residues. The germline V and J ends were trimmed by 6 bases and 4 bases, with 18 bases remaining between them. The CDR3 protein is CASSPRDYFFTEAFF. Here the CDR3 DNA reads TGTGCCAGCAGCCCCCGGGACTACTTTTTCACTGAAGCTTTCTTT.